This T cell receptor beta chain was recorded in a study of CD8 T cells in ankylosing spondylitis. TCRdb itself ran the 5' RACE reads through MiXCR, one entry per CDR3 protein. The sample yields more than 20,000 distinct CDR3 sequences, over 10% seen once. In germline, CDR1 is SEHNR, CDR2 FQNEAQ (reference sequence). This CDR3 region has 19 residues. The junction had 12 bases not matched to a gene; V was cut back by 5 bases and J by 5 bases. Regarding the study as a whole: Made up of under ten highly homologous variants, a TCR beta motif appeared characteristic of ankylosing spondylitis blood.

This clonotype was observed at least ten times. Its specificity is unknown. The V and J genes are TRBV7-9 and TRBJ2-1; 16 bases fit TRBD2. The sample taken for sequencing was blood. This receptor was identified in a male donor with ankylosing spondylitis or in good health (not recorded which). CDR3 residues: CASSPLPGTSGRAHNEQFF. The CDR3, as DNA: TGTGCCAGCAGCCCACTCCCCGGGACTAGCGGGAGGGCCCACAATGAGCAGTTCTTC.